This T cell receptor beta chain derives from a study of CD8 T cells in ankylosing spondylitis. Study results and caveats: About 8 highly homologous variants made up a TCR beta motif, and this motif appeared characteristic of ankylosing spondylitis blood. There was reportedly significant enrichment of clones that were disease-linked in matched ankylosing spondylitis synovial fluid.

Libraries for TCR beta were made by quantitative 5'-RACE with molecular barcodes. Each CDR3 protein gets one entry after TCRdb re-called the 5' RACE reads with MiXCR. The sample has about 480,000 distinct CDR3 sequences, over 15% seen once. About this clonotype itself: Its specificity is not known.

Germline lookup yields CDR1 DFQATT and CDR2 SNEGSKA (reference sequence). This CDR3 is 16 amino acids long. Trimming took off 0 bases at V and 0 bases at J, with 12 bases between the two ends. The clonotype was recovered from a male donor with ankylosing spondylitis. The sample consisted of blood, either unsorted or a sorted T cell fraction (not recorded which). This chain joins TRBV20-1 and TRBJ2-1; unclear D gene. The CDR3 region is CSARDAVPSSYNEQFF. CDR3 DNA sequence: TGCAGTGCTAGAGATGCTGTCCCGAGCTCCTACAATGAGCAGTTCTTC.